This TCR beta chain came from a study of regulatory T cells in long-lasting Graves disease. The time point: newly diagnosed GD, antithyroid drugs for less than 3 months. Construction of the TCR library relied on RNA isolated from PBMCs. Many counts were recorded for this clonotype. As yet, its antigen is unknown. This CDR3 region has 15 residues. Germline V CDR1 and CDR2: MDHEN, SYDVKM. Libraries of TCR beta came from iRepertoire HTBI primers plus Arm-PCR of CDR3 regions. Per the original data handling: Gene usage covered 50 to 75 TRBV and some 13 TRBJ segments. TCRdb passed the multiplex PCR reads through MiXCR, listing each CDR3 protein once. For this entry, the V and J calls and clone size follow TCRdb and not the study's own pipeline. In the table there are 500,000 or so distinct CDR3 sequences, 15% to 20% of which are singletons. Study-wide results and caveats: Fewer public clonotypes were shared by new patients (about 940) than by persistent patients (around 2,900).

The sample was also linked to a second study, of T cells in Graves' hyperthyroidism and ophthalmopathy.

This specimen was peripheral blood mononuclear cells (PBMCs), taken at new diagnosis, from a patient treated with antithyroid drugs. This chain connects TRBV28 to TRBJ1-5, with 8 bases aligning to TRBD1. The TCR originated in a man aged 40-50 years with Graves disease. DNA for the CDR3: TGTGCGGCCGCGCGACAGGGGAGGCCTAATCAGCCCCAGCATTTT. This translates into CAAARQGRPNQPQHF.